This T cell receptor beta chain stems from a study of cytomegalovirus exposure and HLA in healthy donors. The CDR3 is made up of 15 amino acids. The method was immunoSEQ multiplex PCR; TCRdb's version includes in-frame clones alone and lacks a portion of them. The sample contains fewer than 55,000 clones, roughly nine tenths of which appear only once. The TCR comes from a young man in good health and CMV-seronegative. The chain has TRBV21-1 and TRBJ2-2; the table's TRBD1 call for D was not verified on the DNA. TRBV21-1 is flagged as a pseudogene. The specimen sequenced was PBMCs. CDR3 DNA sequence: TGTGCCAGCAGCAAAGGAACAGGGCACACCGGGGAGCTGTTTTTT. Translated: CASSKGTGHTGELFF.